The clone carrying this TCR beta chain was recorded at least ten times. The sample is drawn from a study of T-cell reconstitution after alpha-beta-depleted transplantation in children. The TCRbeta library incorporated unique molecular identifiers. TCRdb re-derived calls from the PCR reads in MiXCR, one entry per CDR3 protein. This sample has 200,000 to 300,000 distinct CDR3 sequences; about 12% occur once, and the top ten carry 2% to 3%. The CDR3 is made up of 15 amino acids. With 3 bases clipped from V and 0 bases from J, the junction kept 2 bases outside the gene matches. The clonotype comes from a human donor who donated a stem cell graft to a child with acute lymphoblastic leukemia. The chain joins TRBV12-3 or TRBV12-4 to TRBJ1-2; 9 nucleotides agree with TRBD1. The material sequenced was PBMCs from the stem cell graft donor, taken from the stem cell graft. The CDR3 DNA reads TGTGCCAGCAGTTTCCGGGACAGGGCTAACTATGGCTACACCTTC. Translation: CASSFRDRANYGYTF.